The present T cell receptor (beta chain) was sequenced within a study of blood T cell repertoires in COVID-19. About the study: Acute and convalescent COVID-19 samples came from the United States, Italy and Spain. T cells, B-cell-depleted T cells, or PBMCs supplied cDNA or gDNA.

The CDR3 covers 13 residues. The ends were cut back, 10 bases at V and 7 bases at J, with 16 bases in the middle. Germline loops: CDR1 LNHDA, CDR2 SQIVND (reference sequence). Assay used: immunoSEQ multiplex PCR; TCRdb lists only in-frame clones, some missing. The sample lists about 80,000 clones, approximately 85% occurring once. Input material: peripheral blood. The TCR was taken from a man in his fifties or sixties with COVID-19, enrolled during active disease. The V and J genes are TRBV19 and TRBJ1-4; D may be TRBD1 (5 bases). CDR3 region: CATADARGEKLFF. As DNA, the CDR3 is TGTGCCACCGCTGACGCTAGGGGTGAAAAACTGTTTTTT. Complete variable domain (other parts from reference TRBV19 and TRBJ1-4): DGGITQSPKYLFRKEGQNVTLSCEQNLNHDAMYWYRQDPGQGLRLIYYSQIVNDFQKGDIAEGYSVSREKKESFPLTVTSAQKNPTAFYLCATADARGEKLFFGSGTQLSVL.